Listed below are T cell receptor beta chains from one sample, sequenced in a study of blood T cell repertoires in COVID-19. Sequencing used immunoSEQ multiplex PCR; TCRdb keeps in-frame clones, though not all of them. The table shows more than 250,000 clones, with 80% to 90% occurring only once. Material for sequencing was PBMCs or T cells enriched from blood (not recorded which). These TCRs come from a woman aged 18-35 years who had recovered from COVID-19. CDR3s include the opening cysteine and the closing phenylalanine or tryptophan. Fields, in order: V gene, D gene, J gene, clone size, CDR3 DNA, CDR3 protein. D genes are given only for firm matches. Clone sizes are given selectively: once, few, many, or a class where the clone is expanded.

v_gene: TRBV5-1
d_gene: -
j_gene: TRBJ2-1
abundance: -
CDR3nt: TGCGCCAGCAGCTTGGCCAATCAGGCCAATGAGCAGTTCTTC
CDR3aa: CASSLANQANEQFF

v_gene: TRBV7-2
d_gene: -
j_gene: TRBJ2-3
abundance: -
CDR3nt: TGTGCCAGCAGCTTAGTAGGGGGAAGTCGGACAGATACGCAGTATTTT
CDR3aa: CASSLVGGSRTDTQYF

v_gene: TRBV13
d_gene: TRBD2
j_gene: TRBJ2-2
abundance: -
CDR3nt: TGTGCCAGCAGCTTCCCCGGGACTAGCGAGAACACCGGGGAGCTGTTTTTT
CDR3aa: CASSFPGTSENTGELFF

v_gene: TRBV7-6
d_gene: TRBD1
j_gene: TRBJ2-1
abundance: once
CDR3nt: TGTGCCAGCAGCTTTAGGACAGGGAGGAACAATGAGCAGTTCTTC
CDR3aa: CASSFRTGRNNEQFF

v_gene: TRBV30
d_gene: TRBD2
j_gene: TRBJ2-5
abundance: -
CDR3nt: TGTGCCTGGGGGTTAGCGGGGGCCCAAGAGACCCAGTACTTC
CDR3aa: CAWGLAGAQETQYF

v_gene: TRBV11-3
d_gene: TRBD1
j_gene: TRBJ1-5
abundance: few
CDR3nt: TGTGCCAGCAGCTTAGAGGGGGGCAGGGGGTTTCATGATCCCAATCAGCCCCAGCATTTT
CDR3aa: CASSLEGGRGFHDPNQPQHF

v_gene: TRBV7-2
d_gene: TRBD2
j_gene: TRBJ2-1
abundance: -
CDR3nt: TGTGCCAGCAGCATATCCCTCCCCACTAGCGGGATTTACAATGAGCAGTTCTTC
CDR3aa: CASSISLPTSGIYNEQFF

v_gene: TRBV19
d_gene: TRBD2
j_gene: TRBJ2-1
abundance: -
CDR3nt: TGTGCCAGTAGTATAAGACTAGCGTTATACAATGAGCAGTTCTTC
CDR3aa: CASSIRLALYNEQFF

v_gene: TRBV15
d_gene: -
j_gene: TRBJ1-5
abundance: few
CDR3nt: TGTGCCACCAGCAGAGACCCGATCGGTAATCAGCCCCAGCATTTT
CDR3aa: CATSRDPIGNQPQHF

v_gene: TRBV7-3
d_gene: TRBD2
j_gene: TRBJ2-1
abundance: -
CDR3nt: TGTGCCAGCAGCTTAGGGGGACTAGCTAATGAGCAGTTCTTC
CDR3aa: CASSLGGLANEQFF

v_gene: TRBV25-1
d_gene: -
j_gene: TRBJ2-3
abundance: -
CDR3nt: TGTGCCAGCAGTGACTTCACAGATACGCAGTATTTT
CDR3aa: CASSDFTDTQYF

v_gene: TRBV9
d_gene: TRBD1
j_gene: TRBJ2-3
abundance: -
CDR3nt: TGTGCCAGCAGCGTAGGACAGGGTGGTAGCACAGATACGCAGTATTTT
CDR3aa: CASSVGQGGSTDTQYF

v_gene: TRBV9
d_gene: TRBD2
j_gene: TRBJ2-7
abundance: -
CDR3nt: TGTGCCAGCAGCGTAGGATGGCGGGGGGCAACCTACGAGCAGTACTTC
CDR3aa: CASSVGWRGATYEQYF

v_gene: TRBV7-3
d_gene: -
j_gene: TRBJ2-2
abundance: -
CDR3nt: TGTGCCAGCAGTCTAGACAGCAACCTTAACACCGGGGAGCTGTTTTTT
CDR3aa: CASSLDSNLNTGELFF

v_gene: TRBV19
d_gene: -
j_gene: TRBJ1-2
abundance: once
CDR3nt: TGTGCCAGTAGTATAGACAGGGATGGCTACACCTTC
CDR3aa: CASSIDRDGYTF

v_gene: TRBV6-4
d_gene: -
j_gene: TRBJ1-2
abundance: -
CDR3nt: TGTGCCAGCAGTTCAGGGGAAAACTATGGCTACACCTTC
CDR3aa: CASSSGENYGYTF

v_gene: TRBV10-1
d_gene: TRBD1
j_gene: TRBJ2-5
abundance: -
CDR3nt: TGCGCCAGCAGTGACCCTGGGGACAGGTCAGGAGAGACCCAGTACTTC
CDR3aa: CASSDPGDRSGETQYF

v_gene: TRBV4-1
d_gene: -
j_gene: TRBJ2-1
abundance: -
CDR3nt: TGCGCCAGCAGCCAAACCCGCGGAAGCTCCTACAATGAGCAGTTCTTC
CDR3aa: CASSQTRGSSYNEQFF

v_gene: TRBV5-1
d_gene: -
j_gene: TRBJ1-4
abundance: -
CDR3nt: TGCGCCAGCAGCTTGGGGGCAGGACTCAATGAAAAACTGTTTTTT
CDR3aa: CASSLGAGLNEKLFF

v_gene: TRBV2
d_gene: -
j_gene: TRBJ1-1
abundance: -
CDR3nt: TGTGCCAGCAGTGCACAGGACCTGGGTGAAGCTTTCTTT
CDR3aa: CASSAQDLGEAFF

v_gene: TRBV7-8
d_gene: TRBD1
j_gene: TRBJ1-1
abundance: -
CDR3nt: TGTGCCAGCACCCAATCGACAGGGGAAAGCACTGAAGCTTTCTTT
CDR3aa: CASTQSTGESTEAFF

v_gene: TRBV10-1
d_gene: -
j_gene: TRBJ2-5
abundance: -
CDR3nt: TGCGCCAGCAGTACCCAGACAGGAGAGACCCAGTACTTC
CDR3aa: CASSTQTGETQYF

v_gene: TRBV3-1/TRBV3-2
d_gene: TRBD1
j_gene: TRBJ1-6
abundance: -
CDR3nt: TGTGCCAGCAGACTAACAGGGGGCTATAATTCACCCCTCCACTTT
CDR3aa: CASRLTGGYNSPLHF

v_gene: TRBV28
d_gene: TRBD1
j_gene: TRBJ1-5
abundance: -
CDR3nt: TGTGCCAGCAGCTGGACAGGGCAGCCCCAGCATTTT
CDR3aa: CASSWTGQPQHF

v_gene: TRBV7-6
d_gene: TRBD1
j_gene: TRBJ1-4
abundance: -
CDR3nt: TGTGCCAGCAGCCCAGCCGGTACCCTCGTGACAGGGGCGTATGAAAAACTGTTTTTT
CDR3aa: CASSPAGTLVTGAYEKLFF

v_gene: TRBV7-3
d_gene: -
j_gene: TRBJ1-1
abundance: -
CDR3nt: TGTGCCAGCAGCACCGGTAACACTGAAGCTTTCTTT
CDR3aa: CASSTGNTEAFF

v_gene: TRBV27
d_gene: -
j_gene: TRBJ1-5
abundance: -
CDR3nt: TGTGCCAGCAGTCCCTTACCGGGAGGTGGGCAGCCCCAGCATTTT
CDR3aa: CASSPLPGGGQPQHF

v_gene: TRBV19
d_gene: TRBD1
j_gene: TRBJ1-2
abundance: -
CDR3nt: TGTGCCAGTAGGAAAGGACAGGGAGCGGTCGTCGGCTACACCTTC
CDR3aa: CASRKGQGAVVGYTF

v_gene: TRBV7-3
d_gene: -
j_gene: TRBJ2-7
abundance: few
CDR3nt: TGTGCCAGCAGCTCCCTCGGGACTCTCGAGCAGTACTTC
CDR3aa: CASSSLGTLEQYF

v_gene: TRBV27
d_gene: -
j_gene: TRBJ2-7
abundance: -
CDR3nt: TGTGCCAGCAGTTTCAGTTCCAGGGCGCGAGGTTCCTTTTACGAGCAGTACTTC
CDR3aa: CASSFSSRARGSFYEQYF

v_gene: TRBV11-1
d_gene: -
j_gene: TRBJ2-1
abundance: -
CDR3nt: TGTGCCAGCAGCTCGCCGCTTGGCACTGAGCAGTTCTTC
CDR3aa: CASSSPLGTEQFF

v_gene: TRBV2
d_gene: -
j_gene: TRBJ1-4
abundance: -
CDR3nt: TGTGCCAGCAAAGGGGGATTTAATGAAAAACTGTTTTTT
CDR3aa: CASKGGFNEKLFF

v_gene: TRBV19
d_gene: -
j_gene: TRBJ2-5
abundance: -
CDR3nt: TGTGCCAGTAGTCCCGGGACAAGTGAGACCCAGTACTTC
CDR3aa: CASSPGTSETQYF

v_gene: TRBV28
d_gene: -
j_gene: TRBJ1-5
abundance: -
CDR3nt: TGTGCCAGCAGTCCCCTCGGGATGCCCCAGCATTTT
CDR3aa: CASSPLGMPQHF

v_gene: TRBV9
d_gene: TRBD2
j_gene: TRBJ2-5
abundance: -
CDR3nt: TGTGCCAGCAGCGTATGGGCGGGGGGGTTCCAAGAGACCCAGTACTTC
CDR3aa: CASSVWAGGFQETQYF

v_gene: TRBV19
d_gene: TRBD1
j_gene: TRBJ1-2
abundance: -
CDR3nt: TGTGCCAGTACCACATTGACTACCCGGGACAGGGAATTAGGCTATGGCTACACCTTC
CDR3aa: CASTTLTTRDRELGYGYTF

v_gene: TRBV6-5
d_gene: -
j_gene: TRBJ1-5
abundance: -
CDR3nt: TGTGCCAGCAGCCAAGCATACAATCAGCCCCAGCATTTT
CDR3aa: CASSQAYNQPQHF

v_gene: TRBV2
d_gene: TRBD1
j_gene: TRBJ2-2
abundance: few
CDR3nt: TGTGCCAGCAGTTGGACAGGGCGTCAGGCCGGGGAGCTGTTTTTT
CDR3aa: CASSWTGRQAGELFF